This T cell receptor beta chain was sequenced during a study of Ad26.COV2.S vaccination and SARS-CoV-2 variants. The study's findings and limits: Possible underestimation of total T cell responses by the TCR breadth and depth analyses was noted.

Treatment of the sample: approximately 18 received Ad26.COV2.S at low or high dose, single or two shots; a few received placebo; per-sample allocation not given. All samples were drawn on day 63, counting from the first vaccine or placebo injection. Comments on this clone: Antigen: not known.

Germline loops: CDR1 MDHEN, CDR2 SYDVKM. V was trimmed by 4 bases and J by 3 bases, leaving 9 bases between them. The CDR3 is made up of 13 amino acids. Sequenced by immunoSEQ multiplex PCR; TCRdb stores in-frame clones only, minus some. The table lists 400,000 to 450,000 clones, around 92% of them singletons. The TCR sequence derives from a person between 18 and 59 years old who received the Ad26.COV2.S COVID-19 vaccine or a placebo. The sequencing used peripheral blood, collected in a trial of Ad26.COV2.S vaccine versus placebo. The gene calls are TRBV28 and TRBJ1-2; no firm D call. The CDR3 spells CASSYTAYYGYTF. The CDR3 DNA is TGTGCCAGCAGTTATACAGCATACTATGGCTACACCTTC.